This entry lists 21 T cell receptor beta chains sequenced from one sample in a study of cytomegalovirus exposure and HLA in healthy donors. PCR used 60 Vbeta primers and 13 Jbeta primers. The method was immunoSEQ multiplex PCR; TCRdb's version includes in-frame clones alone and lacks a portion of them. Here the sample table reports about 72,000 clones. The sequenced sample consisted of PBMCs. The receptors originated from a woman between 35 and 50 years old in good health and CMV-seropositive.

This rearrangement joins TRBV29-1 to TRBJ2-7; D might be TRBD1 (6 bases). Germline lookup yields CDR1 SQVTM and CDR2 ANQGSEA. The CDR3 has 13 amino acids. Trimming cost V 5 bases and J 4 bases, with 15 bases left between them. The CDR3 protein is CSVTPGHLYEQYF. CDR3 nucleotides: TGCAGCGTTACCCCGGGACACCTATACGAGCAGTACTTC.

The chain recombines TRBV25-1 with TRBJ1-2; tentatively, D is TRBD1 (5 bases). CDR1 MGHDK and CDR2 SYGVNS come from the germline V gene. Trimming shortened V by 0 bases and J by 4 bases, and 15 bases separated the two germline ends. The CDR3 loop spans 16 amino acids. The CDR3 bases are TGTGCCAGCAGTGAATATTTCAGGGCTGGTAGCTATGGCTACACCTTC. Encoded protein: CASSEYFRAGSYGYTF.

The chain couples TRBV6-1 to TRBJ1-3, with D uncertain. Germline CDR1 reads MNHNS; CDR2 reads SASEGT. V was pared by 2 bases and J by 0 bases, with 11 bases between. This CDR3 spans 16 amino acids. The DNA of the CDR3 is TGTGCCAGCAGTGAAATGGTACAGTCCTCTGGAAACACCATATATTTT. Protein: CASSEMVQSSGNTIYF.

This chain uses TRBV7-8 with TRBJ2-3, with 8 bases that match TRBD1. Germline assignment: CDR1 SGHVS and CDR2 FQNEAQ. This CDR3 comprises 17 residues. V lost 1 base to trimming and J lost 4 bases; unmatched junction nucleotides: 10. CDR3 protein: CASSLEIWTGIPDTQYF. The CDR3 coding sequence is TGTGCCAGCAGCTTAGAAATCTGGACAGGGATCCCAGATACGCAGTATTTT.

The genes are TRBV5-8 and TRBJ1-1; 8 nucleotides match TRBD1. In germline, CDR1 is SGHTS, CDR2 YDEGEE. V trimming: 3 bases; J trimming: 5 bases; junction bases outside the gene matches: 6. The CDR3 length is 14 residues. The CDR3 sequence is CASSSQTGVTEAFF. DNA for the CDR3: TGTGCCAGCAGCTCCCAGACAGGGGTGACTGAAGCTTTCTTT.

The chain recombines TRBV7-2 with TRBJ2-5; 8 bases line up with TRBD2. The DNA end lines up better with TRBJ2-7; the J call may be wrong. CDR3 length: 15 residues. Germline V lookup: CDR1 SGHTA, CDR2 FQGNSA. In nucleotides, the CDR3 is TGTGCCAGCAGCCCTAGACTAGCGACAGCCTACGAGCAGTACTTC. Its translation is CASSPRLATAYEQYF.

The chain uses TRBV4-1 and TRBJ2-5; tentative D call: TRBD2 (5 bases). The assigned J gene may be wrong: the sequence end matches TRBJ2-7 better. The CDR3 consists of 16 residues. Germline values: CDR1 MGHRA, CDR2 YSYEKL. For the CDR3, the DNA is TGCGCCAGCAGCCAAGTCAGCGGCCGGAGCTCCTACGAGCAGTACTTC. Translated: CASSQVSGRSSYEQYF.

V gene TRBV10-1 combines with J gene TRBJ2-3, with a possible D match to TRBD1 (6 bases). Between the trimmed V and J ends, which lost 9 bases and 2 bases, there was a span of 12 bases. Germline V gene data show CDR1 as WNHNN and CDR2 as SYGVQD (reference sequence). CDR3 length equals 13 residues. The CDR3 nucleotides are TGCGCCAGTAAGGACAGTAACACAGATACGCAGTATTTT. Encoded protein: CASKDSNTDTQYF.

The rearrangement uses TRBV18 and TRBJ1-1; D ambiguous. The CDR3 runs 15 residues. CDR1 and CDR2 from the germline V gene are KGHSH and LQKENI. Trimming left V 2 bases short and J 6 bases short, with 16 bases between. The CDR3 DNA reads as TGTGCCAGCTCACCATCTGGTAGGATTAGCCCTGAAGCTTTCTTT. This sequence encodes CASSPSGRISPEAFF.

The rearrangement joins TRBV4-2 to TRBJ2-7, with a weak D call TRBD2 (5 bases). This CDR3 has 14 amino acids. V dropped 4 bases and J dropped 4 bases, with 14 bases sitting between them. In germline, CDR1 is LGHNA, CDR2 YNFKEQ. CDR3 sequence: CASSPRLGEYEQYF. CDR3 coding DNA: TGTGCCAGCAGCCCACGGTTGGGAGAGTACGAGCAGTACTTC.

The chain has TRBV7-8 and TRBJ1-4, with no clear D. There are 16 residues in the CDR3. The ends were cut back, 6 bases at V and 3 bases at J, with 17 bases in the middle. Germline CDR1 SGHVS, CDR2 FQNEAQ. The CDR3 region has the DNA TGTGCCAGCAGTTTCTACTTCGGGCGGGCTAATGAAAAACTGTTTTTT. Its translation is CASSFYFGRANEKLFF. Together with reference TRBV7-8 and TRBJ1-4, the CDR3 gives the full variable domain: GAGVSQSPRYKVAKRGQDVALRCDPISGHVSLFWYQQALGQGPEFLTYFQNEAQLDKSGLPSDRFFAERPEGSVSTLKIQRTQQEDSAVYLCASSFYFGRANEKLFFGSGTQLSVL.

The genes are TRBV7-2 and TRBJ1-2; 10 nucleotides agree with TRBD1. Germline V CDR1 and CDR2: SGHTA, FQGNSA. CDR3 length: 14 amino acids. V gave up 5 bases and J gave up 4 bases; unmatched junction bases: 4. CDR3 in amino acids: CASSVDRGRYGYTF. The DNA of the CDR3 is TGTGCCAGCAGCGTTGACAGGGGGCGCTATGGCTACACCTTC.

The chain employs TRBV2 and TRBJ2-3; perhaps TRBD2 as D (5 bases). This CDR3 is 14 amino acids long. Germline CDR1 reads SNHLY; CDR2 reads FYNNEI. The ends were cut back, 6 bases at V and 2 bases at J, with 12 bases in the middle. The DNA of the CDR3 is TGTGCCAGCAGGAGCGGTCTTTCCACAGATACGCAGTATTTT. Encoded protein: CASRSGLSTDTQYF.

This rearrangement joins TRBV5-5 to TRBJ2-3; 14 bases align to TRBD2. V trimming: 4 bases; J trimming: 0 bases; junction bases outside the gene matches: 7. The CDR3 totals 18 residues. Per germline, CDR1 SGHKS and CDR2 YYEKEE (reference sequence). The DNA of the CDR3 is TGTGCCAGCAGCCTCGGGACTAGCGGGGGCCCAAGCACAGATACGCAGTATTTT. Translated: CASSLGTSGGPSTDTQYF. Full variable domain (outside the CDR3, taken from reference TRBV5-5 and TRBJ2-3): DAGVTQSPTHLIKTRGQQVTLRCSPISGHKSVSWYQQVLGQGPQFIFQYYEKEERGRGNFPDRFSARQFPNYSSELNVNALLLGDSALYLCASSLGTSGGPSTDTQYFGPGTRLTVL.

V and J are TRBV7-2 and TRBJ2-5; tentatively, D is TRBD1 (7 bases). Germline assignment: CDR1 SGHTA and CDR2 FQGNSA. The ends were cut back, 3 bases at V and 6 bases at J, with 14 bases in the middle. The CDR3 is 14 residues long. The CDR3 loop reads CASSLGGQSKTQYF. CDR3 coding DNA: TGTGCCAGCAGCTTGGGGGGACAGAGTAAGACCCAGTACTTC.

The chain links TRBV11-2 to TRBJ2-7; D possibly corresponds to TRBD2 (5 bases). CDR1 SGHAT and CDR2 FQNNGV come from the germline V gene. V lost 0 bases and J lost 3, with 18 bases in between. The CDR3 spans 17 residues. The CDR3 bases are TGTGCCAGCAGCTTAGAGGTAGGGTGGGAGTCCTACTACGAGCAGTACTTC. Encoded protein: CASSLEVGWESYYEQYF.

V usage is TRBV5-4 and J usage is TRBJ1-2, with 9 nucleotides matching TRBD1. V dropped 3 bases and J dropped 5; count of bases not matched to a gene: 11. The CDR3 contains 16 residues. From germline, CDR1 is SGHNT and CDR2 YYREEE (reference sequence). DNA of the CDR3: TGTGCCAGCAGCTCCCTTTTCGGACAGGGGAGTTATGGCTACACCTTC. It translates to CASSSLFGQGSYGYTF.

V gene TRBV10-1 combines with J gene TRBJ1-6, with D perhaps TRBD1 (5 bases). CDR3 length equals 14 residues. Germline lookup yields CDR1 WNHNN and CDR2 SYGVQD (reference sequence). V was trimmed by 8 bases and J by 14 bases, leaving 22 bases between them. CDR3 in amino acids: CASRIDSQFKALHF. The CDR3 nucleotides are TGCGCCAGCCGGATTGACAGCCAATTCAAGGCCCTCCACTTT.

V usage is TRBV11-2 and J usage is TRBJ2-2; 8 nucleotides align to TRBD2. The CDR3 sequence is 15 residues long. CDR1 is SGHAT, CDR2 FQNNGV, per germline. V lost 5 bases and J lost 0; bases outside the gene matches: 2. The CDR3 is CASSVSGTNTGELFF. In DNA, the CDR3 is TGTGCCAGCAGCGTTAGCGGGACGAACACCGGGGAGCTGTTTTTT.

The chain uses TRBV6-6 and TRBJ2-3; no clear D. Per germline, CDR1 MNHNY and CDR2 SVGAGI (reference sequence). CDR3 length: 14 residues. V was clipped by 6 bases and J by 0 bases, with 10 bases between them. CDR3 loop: CASSLAASTDTQYF. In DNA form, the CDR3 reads TGTGCCAGCAGCCTGGCGGCTAGCACAGATACGCAGTATTTT.

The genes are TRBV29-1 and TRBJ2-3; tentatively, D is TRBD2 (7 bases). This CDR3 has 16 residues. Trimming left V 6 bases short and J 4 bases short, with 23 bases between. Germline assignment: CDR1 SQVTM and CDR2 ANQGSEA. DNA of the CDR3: TGCAGCGTCCCCAAGGGGGAAGTAACTAGCGCAGATACGCAGTATTTT. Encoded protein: CSVPKGEVTSADTQYF.